These 32 T cell receptor beta chains were sequenced from one sample in a study of T-cell reconstitution after alpha-beta-depleted transplantation in children. Unique molecular identifiers were used to barcode this TCRbeta library. A single record per CDR3 protein comes from TCRdb applying MiXCR to the PCR reads. The sample has fewer than 150,000 distinct CDR3 sequences, roughly 9.7% seen once. The specimen was PBMCs, mostly from graft donor cells, collected 180 days after TCRalphabeta/CD19-depleted stem cell transplant. These receptors all stem from a girl in the first two years of life who had a stem cell transplant for combined immunodeficiency, so the T cells may come from the graft donor.

This rearrangement joins TRBV12-3 or TRBV12-4 to TRBJ2-7; D possibly corresponds to TRBD1 (5 bases). Trimming removed 2 bases at V and 5 bases at J, with 13 bases between. The CDR3 is made up of 14 amino acids. The CDR3 here is CASSLLAGSDEQYF. The DNA for the CDR3 is TGTGCCAGCAGTTTATTGGCAGGGTCGGACGAGCAGTACTTC.

The J gene is TRBJ2-7, the V gene TRBV30; D ambiguous. The V end was cut by 0 bases, the J end by 1 base, with 10 bases between. In germline, CDR1 is GTSNPN, CDR2 SVGIG (reference sequence). The CDR3 contains 14 residues. CDR3 residues: CAWSVLQFSYEQYF. CDR3 DNA: TGTGCCTGGAGTGTACTACAGTTTTCCTACGAGCAGTACTTC.

This chain links TRBV19 with TRBJ1-5; D not certain. The germline V and J ends were trimmed by 4 bases and 5 bases, with 15 bases remaining between them. CDR1 and CDR2 from the germline V gene are LNHDA and SQIVND (reference sequence). The CDR3 has 15 amino acids. CDR3 in amino acids: CASSSSGITHQPQHF. CDR3 in DNA: TGTGCCAGTAGTAGTTCGGGCATAACCCATCAGCCCCAGCATTTT.

This clonotype came up a few times. The chain couples TRBV7-3 to TRBJ2-2; D possibly uses TRBD1 or TRBD2 (6 bases each). The germline V and J ends were trimmed by 5 bases and 6 bases, with 22 bases remaining between them. This CDR3 is 17 amino acids long. Germline CDR1 reads SGHTA; CDR2 reads FQGTGA. In DNA form, the CDR3 reads TGTGCCAGCAGCCCCCGTACTAGGGGGAGGAGGGCCGGGGAGCTGTTTTTT. Amino acids: CASSPRTRGRRAGELFF.

V gene TRBV7-2 combines with J gene TRBJ2-2; 8 positions agree with TRBD2. CDR3 length: 14 residues. Trimming removed 5 bases from V and 7 bases from J; junction bases left unmatched: 6. Germline-derived CDR1 and CDR2 are SGHTA and FQGNSA. The CDR3 nucleotides read TGTGCCAGCAGCCAGGGACTAGTTGGCGGGGAGCTGTTTTTT. Its translation is CASSQGLVGGELFF.

This clonotype was seen at least ten times. The chain employs TRBV5-1 and TRBJ2-3; TRBD2 matches 7 bases. The V segment lost 2 bases and the J segment 1 base; nucleotides outside the gene matches: 1. CDR1 and CDR2 (germline): SGHRS, YFSETQ. The CDR3 contains 14 residues. The CDR3 nucleotides read TGCGCCAGCAGCTTTACTAGCGGCACAGATACGCAGTATTTT. Encoded protein: CASSFTSGTDTQYF.

V and J are TRBV9 and TRBJ2-5; 10 bases are a match to TRBD2. The CDR3 sequence is 17 residues long. Germline loops: CDR1 SGDLS, CDR2 YYNGEE. V was pared by 3 bases and J by 2 bases, with 10 bases of the junction left unmatched. CDR3 protein: CASSGPPLAGAQETQYF. CDR3 nucleotides: TGTGCCAGCAGCGGGCCCCCCCTAGCGGGGGCTCAAGAGACCCAGTACTTC.

V gene TRBV18 combines with J gene TRBJ2-6; D is perhaps TRBD1 (5 bases). Looked up from germline, CDR1 is KGHSH and CDR2 is LQKENI. Between the trimmed V and J ends, which lost 4 bases and 2 bases, there was a span of 12 bases. This CDR3 has 16 amino acids. In nucleotides, the CDR3 is TGTGCCAGCTCACGGCTAAAGGGGACTGGGGCCAACGTCCTGACTTTC. Protein product: CASSRLKGTGANVLTF.

A single count supports this clonotype. The DNA of the CDR3 is TGCAGCGTTGAAGATACGGGAAATCCCCTGAACACTGAAGCTTTCTTT. This gives the protein CSVEDTGNPLNTEAFF. The chain couples TRBV29-1 to TRBJ1-1, with D uncertain. The CDR3 is 16 residues long. CDR1 is SQVTM and CDR2 is ANQGSEA in the germline V gene. The V gene lost 0 bases and the J gene lost 0 bases, with 14 bases spanning the gap. The whole variable domain, filled in from reference TRBV29-1 and TRBJ1-1, reads SAVISQKPSRDICQRGTSLTIQCQVDSQVTMMFWYRQQPGQSLTLIATANQGSEATYESGFVIDKFPISRPNLTFSTLTVSNMSPEDSSIYLCSVEDTGNPLNTEAFFGQGTRLTVV.

The CDR3 spells CASSPTGGDSPLHF. The CDR3 DNA sequence: TGCGCCAGCAGCCCGACAGGGGGAGATTCACCCCTCCACTTT. The rearrangement joins TRBV5-1 to TRBJ1-6, with 9 bases lining up with TRBD1. This CDR3 has 14 residues. With V trimmed by 4 bases and J by 8 bases, 4 bases remained unmatched. Germline V gene sequence: CDR1 SGHRS, CDR2 YFSETQ.

This clonotype has a handful of counts. The chain employs TRBV3-1 and TRBJ2-1, with D uncertain. Germline V gene data show CDR1 as LGHDT and CDR2 as YNNKEL (reference sequence). The CDR3 loop spans 13 amino acids. The V gene lost 0 bases and the J gene lost 5 bases, with 5 bases spanning the gap. The CDR3 nucleotides read TGTGCCAGCAGCCAAGAAAACCACAATGAGCAGTTCTTC. The encoded protein is CASSQENHNEQFF.

V gene TRBV12-3 or TRBV12-4 combines with J gene TRBJ2-5; TRBD1 matches 7 bases. CDR3 length: 16 amino acids. The trim removed 6 bases at V and 2 bases at J, leaving 12 bases unmatched. The CDR3 here is CASRSIPGQLQETQYF. The CDR3, as DNA: TGTGCCAGCAGGTCTATTCCGGGACAGCTACAAGAGACCCAGTACTTC.

The J gene is TRBJ2-7, the V gene TRBV5-1; weak D call: TRBD2 (6 bases). Germline V gene lookup returns CDR1 SGHRS and CDR2 YFSETQ. V was trimmed by 3 bases and J by 3 bases, leaving 19 bases between them. This CDR3 comprises 16 residues. In DNA, the CDR3 is TGCGCCAGCAGCTCGTACCTCGGGACTTATAACTACGAGCAGTACTTC. Its protein is CASSSYLGTYNYEQYF.

The chain couples TRBV4-2 to TRBJ2-3; TRBD2 matches 7 bases. J lost 2 bases, V lost 5 bases, and 7 bases had no gene match. Germline V gives CDR1 LGHNA, CDR2 YNFKEQ. CDR3 length: 15 residues. In DNA, the CDR3 is TGTGCCAGCAGCAGCGGGCTAGCGGTCACAGATACGCAGTATTTT. This codes for CASSSGLAVTDTQYF.

The chain recombines TRBV18 with TRBJ2-3, with 10 bases matching TRBD1. The V segment lost 1 base and the J segment 5 bases; nucleotides outside the gene matches: 3. Germline values: CDR1 KGHSH, CDR2 LQKENI. This CDR3 contains 15 residues. The CDR3 nucleotides read TGTGCCAGCTCACCACGACAGGGGGCTGTAGATACGCAGTATTTT. This sequence encodes CASSPRQGAVDTQYF.

V and J are TRBV7-9 and TRBJ2-1; 7 bases are shared with TRBD2. After removal of 2 bases from V and 4 bases from J, the junction contained 8 bases not matched to a gene. The CDR3 contains 16 residues. Looked up from germline, CDR1 is SEHNR and CDR2 is FQNEAQ (reference sequence). CDR3 region: CASSLYFGTTYNEQFF. In DNA, the CDR3 is TGTGCCAGCAGCTTATATTTCGGGACTACATACAATGAGCAGTTCTTC. Supplemented by reference TRBV7-9 and TRBJ2-1, the full variable domain reads DTGVSQNPRHKITKRGQNVTFRCDPISEHNRLYWYRQTLGQGPEFLTYFQNEAQLEKSRLLSDRFSAERPKGSFSTLEIQRTEQGDSAMYLCASSLYFGTTYNEQFFGPGTRLTVL.

A note on this clonotype: Compared with germline, one end of the junction differs, possibly owing to a read error. CDR3 residues: CAIGDSKSSYDQYF. The CDR3 coding sequence is TGTGCCATCGGCGACAGTAAAAGCTCCTACGACCAGTACTTC. The genes are TRBV10-3 and TRBJ2-7, with TRBD1 as a possible D gene (5 bases). In germline, CDR1 is ENHRY, CDR2 SYGVKD. This CDR3 is 14 amino acids long.

The table lists this clonotype with a few counts. The chain couples TRBV6-2 or TRBV6-3 to TRBJ1-5; D uncertain. Germline V lookup: CDR1 MNHEY, CDR2 SVGEGT. Between the trimmed V and J ends, which lost 6 bases and 5 bases, there was a span of 11 bases. This CDR3 region has 13 residues. CDR3 loop: CASRPVSYQPQHF. The DNA for the CDR3 is TGTGCCAGCAGGCCTGTTTCCTATCAGCCCCAGCATTTT.

There are a few counts of this clonotype. This chain uses TRBV7-2 with TRBJ1-1; no clear D gene. Trimming shortened V by 0 bases and J by 0 bases, and 14 bases separated the two germline ends. This CDR3 is built from 17 residues. CDR1 and CDR2 (germline): SGHTA, FQGNSA. The CDR3 here is CASSLARAYTLNTEAFF. The CDR3 nucleotides read TGTGCCAGCAGCTTAGCACGGGCCTACACTTTGAACACTGAAGCTTTCTTT.

The rearrangement links TRBV10-3 to TRBJ2-1; tentatively, D is TRBD1 or TRBD2 (5 bases each). The germline V gene encodes CDR1 ENHRY and CDR2 SYGVKD. CDR3 length: 17 amino acids. V gave up 0 bases and J gave up 8 bases, with 20 bases separating them. As DNA, the CDR3 is TGTGCCATCAGTGAGTCGAAACAGGCCGCGGTGAGGGATGAGCAGTTCTTC. Amino acid sequence: CAISESKQAAVRDEQFF.

V is TRBV9 and J is TRBJ2-6; D not certain. This CDR3 comprises 13 residues. The germline V and J ends were trimmed by 3 bases and 4 bases, with 5 bases remaining between them. Germline CDR1 SGDLS, CDR2 YYNGEE. CDR3 bases: TGTGCCAGCAGCGCAAGAGGGGCCAACGTCCTGACTTTC. Translation gives CASSARGANVLTF. The full variable domain, its missing parts supplied by reference TRBV9 and TRBJ2-6, is DSGVTQTPKHLITATGQRVTLRCSPRSGDLSVYWYQQSLDQGLQFLIQYYNGEERAKGNILERFSAQQFPDLHSELNLSSLELGDSALYFCASSARGANVLTFGAGSRLTVL.

In its sample, this clonotype was seen a few times. The V call is TRBV29-1, the J call TRBJ1-1; D unclear. V was trimmed by 5 bases and J by 1 base, leaving 14 bases between them. Germline lookup yields CDR1 SQVTM and CDR2 ANQGSEA. This CDR3 is 14 amino acids long. This CDR3 reads CSVRSRQANTEAFF. Here the CDR3 DNA reads TGCAGCGTTAGGTCCCGACAAGCGAACACTGAAGCTTTCTTT.

This clonotype was counted many times. CDR3 in amino acids: CASSKPGLVAEQYF. The CDR3 coding sequence is TGTGCCAGCAGTAAACCCGGACTCGTAGCAGAGCAGTACTTC. The chain recombines TRBV25-1 with TRBJ2-7; D is possibly TRBD2 (5 bases). The germline V gene has CDR1 MGHDK and CDR2 SYGVNS. This CDR3 has 14 amino acids. With 5 bases removed from V and 7 bases from J, the gap between germline ends came to 18 bases.

The rearrangement joins TRBV11-2 to TRBJ1-1; no definite D call. The V gene's germline CDR1 is SGHAT and CDR2 FQNNGV. V lost 1 base and J 7 bases, leaving 13 bases between the germline ends. The CDR3 is made up of 14 amino acids. CDR3 sequence: CASSLGPRFFEAFF. CDR3 sequence (DNA): TGTGCCAGCAGCTTAGGCCCCCGTTTTTTTGAAGCTTTCTTT.

This clonotype was observed many times. This chain links TRBV5-5 with TRBJ2-5, with 9 bases that match TRBD1. Germline CDR1 is SGHKS and CDR2 is YYEKEE (reference sequence). The CDR3 has 14 residues. V shed 4 bases, J shed 5 bases, and the junction held 6 bases outside the gene matches. The DNA of the CDR3 is TGTGCCAGCAGCCCGACAGGGGGAGGGGAGACCCAGTACTTC. As protein: CASSPTGGGETQYF.

The genes are TRBV5-1 and TRBJ2-7, with D unclear. The CDR3 totals 14 residues. Trimming removed 4 bases at V and 2 bases at J, with 13 bases between. CDR1 and CDR2 from the germline V gene are SGHRS and YFSETQ. CDR3: CASSGTTNPYEQYF. The CDR3 DNA reads TGCGCCAGCAGCGGAACCACTAACCCCTACGAGCAGTACTTC. The full variable domain, its missing parts supplied by reference TRBV5-1 and TRBJ2-7, is KAGVTQTPRYLIKTRGQQVTLSCSPISGHRSVSWYQQTPGQGLQFLFEYFSETQRNKGNFPGRFSGRQFSNSRSEMNVSTLELGDSALYLCASSGTTNPYEQYFGPGTRLTVT.

This clonotype came up a few times. This chain links TRBV20-1 with TRBJ1-5, with a tentative D call TRBD1 (5 bases). V lost 2 bases to trimming and J lost 2 bases, with 7 bases between them. The CDR3 extends over 13 amino acids. Germline CDR1 and CDR2: DFQATT and SNEGSKA (reference sequence). The chain's CDR3 is CSARLGGNQPQHF. Here the CDR3 DNA reads TGCAGTGCTAGATTAGGGGGCAATCAGCCCCAGCATTTT.

The rearrangement uses TRBV6-5 and TRBJ1-4, with D perhaps matching TRBD1 (6 bases). The CDR3 runs to 15 residues. Germline V gene data show CDR1 as MNHEY and CDR2 as SVGAGI. V was pared by 0 bases and J by 3 bases, with 8 bases between. This chain's CDR3 is CASSYSGGPNEKLFF. In DNA, the CDR3 is TGTGCCAGCAGTTACTCTGGGGGGCCTAATGAAAAACTGTTTTTT.

This clonotype was picked up many times. The chain carries TRBV12-3 or TRBV12-4 and TRBJ2-7; D gene uncertain. Trimming left V 3 bases short and J 3 bases short, with 6 bases between. The CDR3 has 12 residues. CDR3 loop: CASSLGIYEQYF. The CDR3, as DNA: TGTGCCAGCAGTTTGGGGATCTACGAGCAGTACTTC.

A few counts support this clonotype. CDR3 residues: CASSLTALANYGYTF. The DNA for the CDR3 is TGCGCCAGCAGCCTGACGGCCTTAGCTAACTATGGCTACACCTTC. The chain recombines TRBV5-1 with TRBJ1-2, with no clear D. Trimming stripped 4 bases from V and 0 bases from J, with 13 bases between. The CDR3 length is 15 residues. Germline-derived CDR1 and CDR2 are SGHRS and YFSETQ.

The CDR3 is CASSLGTGVHEQYF. The CDR3 nucleotides read TGTGCCAGCAGCCTCGGGACAGGGGTCCACGAGCAGTACTTC. The rearrangement links TRBV5-6 to TRBJ2-7, with 10 bases identical to TRBD1. Germline trimming cut 4 bases from V and 5 bases from J; bases unmatched to any gene: 6. Germline assignment: CDR1 SGHDT and CDR2 YYEEEE. The CDR3 extends over 14 amino acids.

The CDR3 nucleotides read TGTGCCAGTAGTCCCGGTATCCACCCCGGGGCCAACGTCCTGACTTTC. Translated, it gives CASSPGIHPGANVLTF. The chain is built from TRBV19 and TRBJ2-6; D unclear. CDR1 LNHDA and CDR2 SQIVND come from the germline V gene (reference sequence). V was pared by 5 bases and J by 4 bases, with 15 bases between. The CDR3 has 16 amino acids.